These 27 T cell receptor beta chains came from one sample sequenced in a study of cytomegalovirus exposure and HLA in healthy donors. The PCR ran on 60 Vbeta and 13 Jbeta primers. Profiling relied on immunoSEQ multiplex PCR, and the TCRdb table lists in-frame clones only, not all of them. This sample's table has about 130,000 clones. Sequencing was performed on PBMCs. The receptors were sampled from a man younger than 35 in good health and CMV-seronegative.

The CDR3 spells CASSVEGRGNTEAFF. The CDR3 nucleotides are TGTGCCAGCAGCGTAGAAGGCCGAGGGAACACTGAAGCTTTCTTT. J is TRBJ1-1 and V is TRBV9; no firm D call. Trimming shortened V by 0 bases and J by 1 base, and 10 bases separated the two germline ends. The CDR3 is 15 amino acids. CDR1 is SGDLS, CDR2 YYNGEE, per germline.

J is TRBJ2-7 and V is TRBV28; weak D call: TRBD2 (7 bases). The V gene lost 11 bases and the J gene lost 2 bases, with 16 bases spanning the gap. CDR3 length: 13 amino acids. The germline gives CDR1 MDHEN, CDR2 SYDVKM. In DNA form, the CDR3 reads TGTGCCGCCAACAGGGAGGGGGCCTACGAGCAGTACTTC. Protein sequence: CAANREGAYEQYF.

The genes are TRBV11-2 and TRBJ1-1, with D tentatively TRBD1 (6 bases). This CDR3 comprises 15 residues. The V end was cut by 4 bases, the J end by 1 base, with 13 bases between. Germline V gene lookup returns CDR1 SGHAT and CDR2 FQNNGV. The CDR3 sequence: CASSSSSTGNTEAFF. In DNA, the CDR3 is TGTGCCAGCAGCTCCTCATCGACAGGGAACACTGAAGCTTTCTTT.

In nucleotides, the CDR3 is TGTGCCAGTAGTAAAGGAGAGGACAGGGGGCAAGGGGACCACAATGAGCAGTTCTTC. The encoded protein is CASSKGEDRGQGDHNEQFF. The rearrangement links TRBV19 to TRBJ2-1, with 11 positions matching TRBD1. CDR1 is LNHDA, CDR2 SQIVND, per germline (reference sequence). V was pared by 4 bases and J by 5 bases, with 16 bases of the junction left unmatched. CDR3 length: 19 amino acids.

This chain joins TRBV27 and TRBJ2-7; D not certain. In germline, CDR1 is MNHEY, CDR2 SMNVEV (reference sequence). The CDR3 runs 14 residues. Trimming left V 2 bases short and J 3 bases short, with 11 bases between. Here the CDR3 reads CASSLGSRYYEQYF. The DNA of the CDR3 is TGTGCCAGCAGTTTAGGTAGCCGCTACTACGAGCAGTACTTC.

The genes are TRBV5-5 and TRBJ2-7; 8 bases fit TRBD1. The germline gives CDR1 SGHKS, CDR2 YYEKEE (reference sequence). J gave up 5 bases and V 2 bases, and 3 bases lay outside the gene matches. The CDR3 runs 13 residues. CDR3 loop: CASSFGTGNEQYF. CDR3 nucleotides: TGTGCCAGCAGCTTCGGGACAGGCAACGAGCAGTACTTC.

The rearrangement joins TRBV7-8 to TRBJ1-2; maybe TRBD1 (6 bases). With 5 bases removed from V and 3 bases from J, the gap between germline ends came to 22 bases. CDR1 and CDR2 from the germline V gene are SGHVS and FQNEAQ. The CDR3 has 17 amino acids. As DNA, the CDR3 is TGTGCCAGCAGCCAGGGGATGGCAGCTACCGGGGACTATGGCTACACCTTC. Protein sequence: CASSQGMAATGDYGYTF.

The chain couples TRBV6-6 to TRBJ1-5; D is uncertain. CDR3 size: 16 residues. V shed 0 bases and J shed 3 bases, with 12 bases lying between them. Germline lookup yields CDR1 MNHNY and CDR2 SVGAGI (reference sequence). The CDR3 DNA reads TGTGCCAGCAGTTACTCGAGGGCACGGGACAATCAGCCCCAGCATTTT. Translating gives CASSYSRARDNQPQHF.

J is TRBJ2-3 and V is TRBV7-2; D may be TRBD2 (6 bases). Trimming cost V 4 bases and J 2 bases, with 16 bases left between them. This CDR3 spans 16 amino acids. Germline values: CDR1 SGHTA, CDR2 FQGNSA. DNA for the CDR3: TGTGCCAGCAGCTCGGGGGACGGATGGAACACAGATACGCAGTATTTT. As protein: CASSSGDGWNTDTQYF.

The J gene is TRBJ2-3, the V gene TRBV28; 9 positions agree with TRBD2. The CDR3 runs to 14 residues. Germline CDR1 reads MDHEN; CDR2 reads SYDVKM. The V segment lost 8 bases and the J segment 2 bases; nucleotides outside the gene matches: 5. The CDR3 reads CASGGLALTDTQYF. The CDR3 nucleotides read TGTGCCAGCGGGGGACTAGCCCTCACAGATACGCAGTATTTT.

The rearrangement links TRBV6-5 to TRBJ2-2, with 7 bases identical to TRBD2. Germline CDR1 MNHEY, CDR2 SVGAGI. J gave up 3 bases and V 6 bases, and 4 bases lay outside the gene matches. This CDR3 contains 14 residues. The CDR3 coding sequence is TGTGCCAGCAGGGGGCGGGAGTACACCGGGGAGCTGTTTTTT. This translates into CASRGREYTGELFF.

The rearrangement links TRBV7-9 to TRBJ2-7; 7 bases fit TRBD1. In germline, CDR1 is SEHNR, CDR2 FQNEAQ (reference sequence). This CDR3 has 13 residues. Losses at the gene ends were 8 bases for V and 0 bases for J; bases not matched to a gene: 4. This chain's CDR3 is CASLGQDSYEQYF. CDR3 bases: TGTGCCAGCTTAGGACAGGACTCCTACGAGCAGTACTTC.

Points on this clone: Compared with germline, one end of the junction differs, possibly owing to a read error. The chain is built from TRBV7-7 and TRBJ2-5, with D hard to call. The CDR3 covers 13 residues. Germline V lookup: CDR1 SSHAT, CDR2 FNYEAQ (reference sequence). Here the CDR3 DNA reads TGTGCTAGCAGCCTTACTGGCGGAGAGACCCAGTACTTC. Translating gives CASSLTGGETQYF.

The chain combines TRBV2 with TRBJ1-4, with D tentatively TRBD1 (6 bases). V dropped 7 bases and J dropped 1 base, with 16 bases sitting between them. The CDR3 has 16 residues. Germline V lookup: CDR1 SNHLY, CDR2 FYNNEI. This CDR3 reads CASNMWGGRTNEKLFF. In DNA, the CDR3 is TGTGCCAGCAACATGTGGGGGGGGCGAACTAATGAAAAACTGTTTTTT.

The V gene is TRBV9, the J gene TRBJ2-5; 11 positions match TRBD2. V lost 2 bases and J lost 1; bases outside the gene matches: 4. Germline assignment: CDR1 SGDLS and CDR2 YYNGEE. The CDR3 runs to 16 residues. The CDR3 here is CASSVTSGGTQETQYF. In nucleotides, the CDR3 is TGTGCCAGCAGCGTTACTAGCGGGGGCACCCAAGAGACCCAGTACTTC. Looking up the rest from reference TRBV9 and TRBJ2-5 gives the full variable domain: DSGVTQTPKHLITATGQRVTLRCSPRSGDLSVYWYQQSLDQGLQFLIQYYNGEERAKGNILERFSAQQFPDLHSELNLSSLELGDSALYFCASSVTSGGTQETQYFGPGTRLLVL.

The V and J genes are TRBV28 and TRBJ2-5; 9 nucleotides align to TRBD1. The end of the DNA is better explained by TRBJ2-7, so the J call may be wrong. CDR1 is MDHEN and CDR2 is SYDVKM in the germline V gene. The CDR3 has 14 amino acids. The CDR3 region has the DNA TGTGCCAGCAGTTCGGGACAGGGCGGTGGCGAGCAGTACTTC. Protein product: CASSSGQGGGEQYF.

V gene TRBV10-2 combines with J gene TRBJ2-1, with TRBD2 matching over 11 bases. The CDR3 spans 13 residues. The junction had 6 bases not matched to a gene; V was cut back by 10 bases and J by 7 bases. Per germline, CDR1 WSHSY and CDR2 SAAADI. CDR3 DNA sequence: TGCGCCACCCTAGCGGGGGGCGGAAATGAGCAGTTCTTC. Amino acid sequence: CATLAGGGNEQFF.

The genes are TRBV7-9 and TRBJ2-3; 12 bases line up with TRBD2. The trim removed 3 bases at V and 2 bases at J, leaving 9 bases unmatched. The CDR3 length is 18 residues. Germline-derived CDR1 and CDR2 are SEHNR and FQNEAQ (reference sequence). The CDR3 nucleotides read TGTGCCAGCAGCTTTCCGGGACTAGCGGGCCGTATCACAGATACGCAGTATTTT. This encodes CASSFPGLAGRITDTQYF.

The V and J genes are TRBV10-3 and TRBJ1-2; no clear D gene. Per the germline V gene, CDR1 is ENHRY and CDR2 is SYGVKD. V was pared by 5 bases and J by 3 bases, with 25 bases between. The CDR3 totals 18 residues. The CDR3 DNA reads TGTGCCATCAGTCCCCGGTACCGCGGTGGAATATTGGACTATGGCTACACCTTC. This gives the protein CAISPRYRGGILDYGYTF.

The rearrangement uses TRBV7-9 and TRBJ2-1; TRBD2 matches 9 bases. The CDR3 is 14 amino acids. Germline V gene lookup returns CDR1 SEHNR and CDR2 FQNEAQ (reference sequence). J lost 9 bases, V lost 4 bases, and 7 bases had no gene match. The CDR3 is CASSSSGMLGEQFF. DNA of the CDR3: TGTGCCAGCAGCTCTAGCGGGATGTTAGGTGAGCAGTTCTTC.

The chain has TRBV5-4 and TRBJ2-7, with TRBD2 identical over 9 bases. V gave up 7 bases and J gave up 6 bases; unmatched junction bases: 11. CDR3 size: 14 residues. Germline values: CDR1 SGHNT, CDR2 YYREEE (reference sequence). The CDR3 is CASAIAGEIPEQYF. The CDR3 coding sequence is TGTGCCAGCGCTATAGCGGGAGAGATCCCCGAGCAGTACTTC. Variable domain in full (rest from reference TRBV5-4 and TRBJ2-7): ETGVTQSPTHLIKTRGQQVTLRCSSQSGHNTVSWYQQALGQGPQFIFQYYREEENGRGNFPPRFSGLQFPNYSSELNVNALELDDSALYLCASAIAGEIPEQYFGPGTRLTVT.

This chain joins TRBV18 and TRBJ2-7, with 9 bases lining up with TRBD2. Germline V gene data show CDR1 as KGHSH and CDR2 as LQKENI. V lost 4 bases and J lost 2; bases outside the gene matches: 9. The CDR3 runs 16 residues. The DNA of the CDR3 is TGTGCCAGCTCACGCGCACTAGCGGGCAGTACCTACGAGCAGTACTTC. This sequence encodes CASSRALAGSTYEQYF.

This sequence joins TRBV7-9 and TRBJ1-3; TRBD1 aligns across 8 bases. The CDR3 is made up of 15 amino acids. Per the germline V gene, CDR1 is SEHNR and CDR2 is FQNEAQ (reference sequence). The V and J ends lost 6 bases and 0 bases, in that order; junction bases with no gene match: 4. The CDR3 here is CASRPQGASGNTIYF. CDR3 in DNA: TGTGCCAGCAGACCCCAGGGGGCCTCTGGAAACACCATATATTTT.

The V and J genes are TRBV4-1 and TRBJ2-3; D perhaps matches TRBD2 (6 bases). The CDR3 consists of 15 residues. The germline gives CDR1 MGHRA, CDR2 YSYEKL. Deletions cut 0 bases from V and 1 base from J, with 8 bases between. CDR3 DNA sequence: TGCGCCAGCAGCCAAGACCCTAGCGGCACAGATACGCAGTATTTT. Translated: CASSQDPSGTDTQYF.

CDR3 in DNA: TGTGCCATCAGTGAGTCTGGCGGGGGGGCCTTAGAGACCCAGTACTTC. Translation gives CAISESGGGALETQYF. The rearrangement joins TRBV10-3 to TRBJ2-5; 9 nucleotides align to TRBD2. CDR1 is ENHRY and CDR2 is SYGVKD in the germline V gene. The CDR3 consists of 16 residues. The V segment lost 0 bases and the J segment 4 bases; nucleotides outside the gene matches: 6.

The J gene is TRBJ1-5, the V gene TRBV19; D not resolved. CDR3 length: 17 amino acids. V lost 3 bases, J lost 0 bases, and 15 bases lay in between. The V gene's germline CDR1 is LNHDA and CDR2 SQIVND (reference sequence). The CDR3 DNA reads as TGTGCCAGTAGTATTAGAGGGATACCCTATAGCAATCAGCCCCAGCATTTT. It encodes CASSIRGIPYSNQPQHF.

The chain recombines TRBV5-4 with TRBJ2-7; TRBD2 matches 7 bases. This CDR3 spans 15 amino acids. From germline, CDR1 is SGHNT and CDR2 YYREEE (reference sequence). The V segment lost 0 bases and the J segment 5 bases; nucleotides outside the gene matches: 8. For the CDR3, the DNA is TGTGCCAGCAGCTTGGCGGGCGGGAGTCGCGACGAGCAGTACTTC. This codes for CASSLAGGSRDEQYF. Together with reference TRBV5-4 and TRBJ2-7, the CDR3 gives the full variable domain: ETGVTQSPTHLIKTRGQQVTLRCSSQSGHNTVSWYQQALGQGPQFIFQYYREEENGRGNFPPRFSGLQFPNYSSELNVNALELDDSALYLCASSLAGGSRDEQYFGPGTRLTVT.